A single sample gave rise to the 8 T cell receptor beta chains below, sequenced in a study of T-cell reconstitution after alpha-beta-depleted transplantation in children. Using unique molecular identifiers, the investigators prepared the TCRbeta library. MiXCR, applied by TCRdb to the PCR reads, yields one record per CDR3 protein. Of about 210,000 distinct CDR3 sequences listed, approximately 17% were seen once; the top ten hold roughly two fifths. The starting material was PBMCs, mostly from graft donor cells, obtained 360 days after TCRalphabeta/CD19-depleted stem cell transplant. These receptors all come from a male patient aged 2-15 years who had a stem cell transplant for acute lymphoblastic leukemia, so the T cells may come from the graft donor.

A note on this clonotype: One junction end does not reproduce the germline sequence, and a read error may be involved. J is TRBJ2-2 and V is TRBV7-9, with 10 bases aligning to TRBD1. Germline V gives CDR1 SEHNR, CDR2 FQNEAQ (reference sequence). This CDR3 region has 16 residues. CDR3 coding DNA: TGTGCCAGCAGCACCCGGGACAGGGGCAACACCGGGGTGCTGTTTTTT. This codes for CASSTRDRGNTGVLFF.

The CDR3 bases are TGCAGCGTTGGGACTGACGAGCAGTACTTC. As protein: CSVGTDEQYF. The rearrangement joins TRBV29-1 to TRBJ2-7; possibly TRBD2 for D (5 bases). V was cut by 4 bases and J by 5 bases, with 6 bases left in between. The germline V gene encodes CDR1 SQVTM and CDR2 ANQGSEA. The CDR3 is 10 amino acids.

The gene calls are TRBV20-1 and TRBJ1-2; TRBD1 agrees at 10 bases. Germline V gene data show CDR1 as DFQATT and CDR2 as SNEGSKA (reference sequence). V dropped 2 bases and J dropped 6; count of bases not matched to a gene: 6. The CDR3 totals 14 residues. The CDR3 reads CSARTLGQGNGYTF. DNA of the CDR3: TGCAGTGCTAGAACCCTGGGACAGGGGAATGGCTACACCTTC.

The chain employs TRBV27 and TRBJ2-7, with 8 bases identical to TRBD2. Germline V gene lookup returns CDR1 MNHEY and CDR2 SMNVEV (reference sequence). This CDR3 comprises 14 residues. J lost 0 bases, V lost 5 bases, and 3 bases had no gene match. This chain's CDR3 is CASSERGSSYEQYF. CDR3 nucleotides: TGTGCCAGCAGTGAGCGGGGGAGCTCCTACGAGCAGTACTTC.

The V gene is TRBV7-7, the J gene TRBJ2-6, with D perhaps TRBD1 (7 bases). Germline CDR1 SSHAT, CDR2 FNYEAQ (reference sequence). Between the trimmed V and J ends, which lost 1 base and 4 bases, there was a span of 11 bases. This CDR3 contains 16 residues. The CDR3 bases are TGTGCCAGCAGCTTAGAACAGGGGAGGGGGGCCAACGTCCTGACTTTC. It translates to CASSLEQGRGANVLTF.

This clonotype was seen more than once but under ten times. The chain employs TRBV21-1 and TRBJ2-4; the table assigns TRBD1, which was not confirmed against the DNA. TRBV21-1 is an annotated pseudogene. The CDR3 spans 14 residues. The CDR3 loop is CASSKGACENIQYF. CDR3 DNA: TGTGCCAGCAGCAAAGGGGCGTGCGAAAACATTCAGTACTTC.

This clonotype was counted only a few times. This rearrangement joins TRBV5-5 to TRBJ1-2; TRBD1 aligns across 11 bases. Trimming cost V 3 bases and J 3 bases; bases outside gene matches: 7. The CDR3 is made up of 16 amino acids. Germline CDR1 SGHKS, CDR2 YYEKEE (reference sequence). CDR3 coding DNA: TGTGCCAGCAGCTGGGGCGGGGGACAGGGGGACTATGGCTACACCTTC. This translates into CASSWGGGQGDYGYTF.

This clonotype was counted a few times. V and J are TRBV7-2 and TRBJ2-7; D not resolved. There are 16 residues in the CDR3. The V gene's germline CDR1 is SGHTA and CDR2 FQGNSA. Trimming left V 1 base short and J 1 base short, with 14 bases between. The CDR3 nucleotides read TGTGCCAGCAGCTTAGATATTGTGCAGAGTTCCTACGAGCAGTACTTC. Protein sequence: CASSLDIVQSSYEQYF.